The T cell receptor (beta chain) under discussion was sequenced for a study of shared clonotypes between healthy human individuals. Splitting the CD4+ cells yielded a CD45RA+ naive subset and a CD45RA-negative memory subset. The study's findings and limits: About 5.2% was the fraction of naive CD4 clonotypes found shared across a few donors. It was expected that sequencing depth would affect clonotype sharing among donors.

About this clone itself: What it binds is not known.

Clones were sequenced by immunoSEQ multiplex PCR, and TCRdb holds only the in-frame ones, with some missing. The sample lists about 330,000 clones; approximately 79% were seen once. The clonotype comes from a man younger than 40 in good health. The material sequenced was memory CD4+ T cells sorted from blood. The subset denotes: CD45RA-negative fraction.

CDR3 protein: CASSKGLDEQYF. The CDR3 nucleotides are TGTGCCAGCAGCAAGGGACTTGACGAGCAGTACTTC. The chain joins TRBV7-2 to TRBJ2-7, with a tentative D call TRBD2 (6 bases). Germline CDR1 is SGHTA and CDR2 is FQGNSA. The CDR3 length is 12 residues. Trimming took off 5 bases at V and 5 bases at J, with 10 bases between the two ends.